A single sample gave rise to the 13 T cell receptor beta chains below, sequenced in a study of CD8 T cells in acute hepatitis C reinfection. Stated time point: naive CD8 control sorted from an acute-time-point sample. The repertoire was sequenced with immunoSEQ multiplex PCR; TCRdb's copy has only in-frame clones and lacks some. The table includes tens of thousands of clones, 70% to 90% detected once. The sequenced material came from naive CD8+ T cells from PBMCs. All receptors come from a woman under 30 who spontaneously cleared hepatitis C infection.

The rearrangement uses TRBV12-5 and TRBJ1-1; D unclear. Trimming removed 2 bases from V and 1 base from J, with 11 bases in between. The CDR3 totals 15 residues. CDR1 LGHNT and CDR2 FRNRAP come from the germline V gene. The CDR3 coding sequence is TGTGCTAGTGGTTTGATCGGGCGCCCGAACACTGAAGCTTTCTTT. Protein: CASGLIGRPNTEAFF.

The CDR3 loop reads CASSKVKNEQFF. The CDR3 DNA is TGTGCCAGCAGCAAAGTCAAGAATGAGCAGTTCTTC. The chain uses TRBV21-1 and TRBJ2-1. TRBV21-1 is designated a pseudogene. CDR3 length equals 12 residues.

V gene TRBV6-4 combines with J gene TRBJ2-1, with TRBD2 matching over 11 bases. Germline V gene lookup returns CDR1 MRHNA and CDR2 SNTAGT. The CDR3 sequence is 16 residues long. V gave up 5 bases and J gave up 0 bases; unmatched junction bases: 3. The CDR3 loop reads CASSIAGGGSYNEQFF. The DNA of the CDR3 is TGTGCCAGCAGTATAGCGGGAGGGGGCTCCTACAATGAGCAGTTCTTC.

This chain joins TRBV7-3 and TRBJ2-2; no clear D. The V end lost 5 bases, the J end lost 7 bases, and 8 bases lay between the germline ends. Germline V gives CDR1 SGHTA, CDR2 FQGTGA. The CDR3 spans 12 residues. This CDR3 reads CASSPDDGELFF. CDR3 bases: TGTGCCAGCAGCCCCGACGACGGGGAGCTGTTTTTT.

This clone was counted a few times. The genes are TRBV11-1 and TRBJ2-7; D ambiguous. The CDR3 runs to 14 residues. The germline V gene encodes CDR1 SGHAT and CDR2 FQDESV (reference sequence). The V gene lost 5 bases and the J gene lost 3 bases, with 14 bases spanning the gap. The CDR3 region has the DNA TGTGCCAGCAGCCAACTTAGTTACCTCTACGAGCAGTACTTC. Translating gives CASSQLSYLYEQYF.

V usage is TRBV27 and J usage is TRBJ2-7, with 7 bases matching TRBD1. This CDR3 is 13 amino acids long. The ends lost 6 bases at V and 1 base at J; junction bases unmatched: 3. Germline CDR1 MNHEY, CDR2 SMNVEV (reference sequence). The CDR3 DNA is TGTGCCAGCAGGCTACAGGGGTCCTACGAGCAGTACTTC. Translation gives CASRLQGSYEQYF.

This rearrangement joins TRBV27 to TRBJ2-1, with 9 bases lining up with TRBD1. The CDR3 has 16 amino acids. The trim removed 0 bases at V and 6 bases at J, leaving 6 bases unmatched. Germline loops: CDR1 MNHEY, CDR2 SMNVEV (reference sequence). In nucleotides, the CDR3 is TGTGCCAGCAGTTTATCTTTTGGACAGGGGTTCAATGAGCAGTTCTTC. Translating gives CASSLSFGQGFNEQFF.

This clone showed up just a few times. The rearrangement uses TRBV6-4 and TRBJ1-1; no clear D gene. V dropped 3 bases and J dropped 7 bases, with 12 bases sitting between them. Germline values: CDR1 MRHNA, CDR2 SNTAGT. The CDR3 covers 13 residues. The CDR3 loop is CASSDSFSGEAFF. The CDR3 DNA sequence: TGTGCCAGCAGTGATTCGTTTTCCGGTGAAGCTTTCTTT.

The rearrangement links TRBV29-1 to TRBJ2-1, with D perhaps TRBD1 (5 bases). The CDR3 is 16 residues long. V shed 1 base and J shed 6 bases, with 19 bases lying between them. Germline V gene sequence: CDR1 SQVTM, CDR2 ANQGSEA. CDR3 sequence (DNA): TGCAGCGTTGAAGTCTTCGACAGCCTGGGGTCCAATGAGCAGTTCTTC. Translation: CSVEVFDSLGSNEQFF.

The V gene is TRBV27, the J gene TRBJ2-2; D is undetermined. This CDR3 is 15 amino acids long. V shed 8 bases and J shed 3 bases, with 16 bases lying between them. CDR1 and CDR2 from the germline V gene are MNHEY and SMNVEV (reference sequence). CDR3 in DNA: TGTGCCAGCGCAAGGTGGGCGGCGGACACCGGGGAGCTGTTTTTT. Protein: CASARWAADTGELFF.

CDR3 loop: CASSREGAKGYTF. The CDR3 DNA reads TGTGCCAGCAGCCGTGAGGGGGCTAAGGGCTACACCTTC. This chain joins TRBV7-8 and TRBJ1-2; TRBD1 agrees at 7 bases. Germline CDR1 reads SGHVS; CDR2 reads FQNEAQ. The CDR3 has 13 residues. J lost 8 bases, V lost 5 bases, and 8 bases had no gene match.

This clone has only one observation. This chain links TRBV6-6 with TRBJ2-7, with D perhaps matching TRBD1 (5 bases). The ends were cut back, 0 bases at V and 4 bases at J, with 10 bases in the middle. Germline V CDR1 and CDR2: MNHNY, SVGAGI (reference sequence). CDR3 length: 14 residues. CDR3 in DNA: TGTGCCAGCAGTTACTCTCTTGGGGCTTACGAGCAGTACTTC. Its protein is CASSYSLGAYEQYF.

The chain joins TRBV6-6 to TRBJ2-1; 8 bases align to TRBD2. The CDR3 loop spans 15 amino acids. The germline gives CDR1 MNHNY, CDR2 SVGAGI (reference sequence). With 7 bases clipped from V and 3 bases from J, the junction kept 8 bases outside the gene matches. As DNA, the CDR3 is TGTGCCAGCACAACAAGCGGGAGCAGCTACAATGAGCAGTTCTTC. Translation: CASTTSGSSYNEQFF.